Presented here are 30 T cell receptor beta chains from one specimen sequenced in a study of PD-1 blockade in classical Hodgkin lymphoma. The time point denotes: cycle 4 day 1 (C4D1), after 5 to 7 weeks of nivolumab. All patients experienced relapse after autologous stem cell transplantation, and brentuximab vedotin exposure was variable. Method: immunoSEQ multiplex PCR; TCRdb's copy keeps in-frame clones and lacks some. This table has approximately 65,000 clones, roughly nine tenths appearing once. Sample: peripheral blood mononuclear cells (PBMCs), taken before the fourth cycle of nivolumab. The receptors originated from a human donor with classical Hodgkin lymphoma.

The V and J genes are TRBV5-6 and TRBJ2-7, with a tentative D call TRBD1 (5 bases). The CDR3 is 13 residues long. Germline V CDR1 and CDR2: SGHDT, YYEEEE. V lost 5 bases and J 3 bases, leaving 12 bases between the germline ends. The CDR3 region has the DNA TGTGCCAGCAGTTTCTTACAGGACTACGAGCAGTACTTC. As protein: CASSFLQDYEQYF.

This chain links TRBV28 with TRBJ1-6; D perhaps matches TRBD1 (5 bases). This CDR3 comprises 15 residues. Germline CDR1 reads MDHEN; CDR2 reads SYDVKM. The V gene lost 2 bases and the J gene lost 6 bases, with 11 bases spanning the gap. In nucleotides, the CDR3 is TGTGCCAGCAGTTTACTAGCAGGGCTTAATTCACCCCTCCACTTT. Protein sequence: CASSLLAGLNSPLHF.

In its sample, this clone was seen once. J is TRBJ2-1 and V is TRBV27, with 11 bases lining up with TRBD1. The CDR3 sequence is 16 residues long. CDR1 is MNHEY, CDR2 SMNVEV, per germline (reference sequence). The J segment lost 4 bases and the V segment lost 5 bases, leaving 7 bases of the junction unmatched. The DNA for the CDR3 is TGTGCCAGCAGTCCGAGGGGGACAGGGGGATACAATGAGCAGTTCTTC. Protein product: CASSPRGTGGYNEQFF.

V and J are TRBV6-5 and TRBJ2-5; D remains unclear. The tail of the sequence fits TRBJ2-7 better, so the J call may be wrong. This CDR3 is built from 14 residues. Germline-derived CDR1 and CDR2 are MNHEY and SVGAGI. CDR3 sequence (DNA): TGTGCCAGCAGTTACAGGTCCCCGGCTTCCGAGCAGTACTTC. It translates to CASSYRSPASEQYF.

The rearrangement uses TRBV10-2 and TRBJ2-3; either TRBD1 or TRBD2 may supply D (5 bases each). The CDR3 loop spans 18 amino acids. Germline CDR1 reads WSHSY; CDR2 reads SAAADI. With 3 bases removed from V and 1 base from J, the gap between germline ends came to 20 bases. The CDR3 is CASSDFLPGRGRTDTQYF. The CDR3 DNA is TGCGCCAGCAGTGATTTTCTTCCGGGGCGTGGCCGCACAGATACGCAGTATTTT.

The genes are TRBV6-1 and TRBJ2-5, with 7 bases fitting TRBD1. The CDR3 is 15 residues long. J gave up 5 bases and V 1 base, and 7 bases lay outside the gene matches. The germline V gene has CDR1 MNHNS and CDR2 SASEGT. CDR3 region: CASSEDYRGFETQYF. The CDR3 nucleotides read TGTGCCAGCAGTGAAGATTACAGGGGATTTGAGACCCAGTACTTC.

The J gene is TRBJ2-7, the V gene TRBV6-5; 8 nucleotides match TRBD2. V gave up 2 bases and J gave up 6 bases; unmatched junction bases: 9. The CDR3 is 15 residues long. In germline, CDR1 is MNHEY, CDR2 SVGAGI. CDR3 in amino acids: CASSYDSGGQLEQYF. CDR3 sequence (DNA): TGTGCCAGCAGTTACGACTCGGGGGGGCAGCTCGAGCAGTACTTC.

The chain uses TRBV28 and TRBJ2-1; D is possibly TRBD2 (6 bases). V shed 5 bases and J shed 5 bases, with 16 bases lying between them. Germline CDR1 and CDR2: MDHEN and SYDVKM. The CDR3 is 15 amino acids. Here the CDR3 DNA reads TGTGCCAGCAGTCCCGGGACTCTTTTTCACAATGAGCAGTTCTTC. It specifies CASSPGTLFHNEQFF. Full variable domain (missing parts from reference TRBV28 and TRBJ2-1): DVKVTQSSRYLVKRTGEKVFLECVQDMDHENMFWYRQDPGLGLRLIYFSYDVKMKEKGDIPEGYSVSREKKERFSLILESASTNQTSMYLCASSPGTLFHNEQFFGPGTRLTVL.

The chain joins TRBV7-9 to TRBJ1-4, with 8 bases lining up with TRBD1. The CDR3 is 17 residues long. Germline trimming cut 5 bases from V and 2 bases from J; bases unmatched to any gene: 10. Germline CDR1 and CDR2: SEHNR and FQNEAQ (reference sequence). The CDR3, as DNA: TGTGCCAGCAGCGACAGGGGAGGAGTTGGGACTAATGAAAAACTGTTTTTT. It is translated as CASSDRGGVGTNEKLFF. The entire variable domain, with the rest obtained from reference TRBV7-9 and TRBJ1-4, is as follows: DTGVSQNPRHKITKRGQNVTFRCDPISEHNRLYWYRQTLGQGPEFLTYFQNEAQLEKSRLLSDRFSAERPKGSFSTLEIQRTEQGDSAMYLCASSDRGGVGTNEKLFFGSGTQLSVL.

The chain combines TRBV7-6 with TRBJ2-7; TRBD2 matches at 10 bases. Germline V CDR1 and CDR2: SGHVS, FNYEAQ. CDR3 size: 15 residues. V shed 3 bases and J 0 bases; nucleotides not matched to a gene: 2. The CDR3 spells CASSLASGSSYEQYF. The CDR3 DNA is TGTGCCAGCAGCTTGGCTAGCGGGAGCTCCTACGAGCAGTACTTC.

The chain recombines TRBV2 with TRBJ2-7; the D gene is possibly TRBD1 (6 bases). Deletions cut 0 bases from V and 3 bases from J, with 9 bases between. Germline CDR1 is SNHLY and CDR2 is FYNNEI. The CDR3 covers 14 residues. CDR3 protein: CASSEARGSYEQYF. The CDR3 DNA reads TGTGCCAGCAGTGAAGCAAGGGGGAGCTACGAGCAGTACTTC. Complete variable domain (other parts from reference TRBV2 and TRBJ2-7): EPEVTQTPSHQVTQMGQEVILRCVPISNHLYFYWYRQILGQKVEFLVSFYNNEISEKSEIFDDQFSVERPDGSNFTLKIRSTKLEDSAMYFCASSEARGSYEQYFGPGTRLTVT.

The CDR3, as DNA: TGTGCCAGCAGTTCCGCCGCAGGGTATGCCGAAAAACTGTTTTTT. Translation gives CASSSAAGYAEKLFF. V gene TRBV7-9 combines with J gene TRBJ1-4; D perhaps matches TRBD1 (5 bases). Trimming shortened V by 6 bases and J by 8 bases, and 19 bases separated the two germline ends. Germline V gives CDR1 SEHNR, CDR2 FQNEAQ (reference sequence). This CDR3 is 15 amino acids long.

The J gene is TRBJ1-1, the V gene TRBV4-1; the match to TRBD1 covers 7 bases. CDR3 length: 18 amino acids. V was clipped by 1 base and J by 0 bases; unmatched bases: 11. Germline V gene lookup returns CDR1 MGHRA and CDR2 YSYEKL. The CDR3 DNA reads as TGCGCCAGCAGCCAAGTCCACAGCGCGGACAGGATGAACACTGAAGCTTTCTTT. As protein: CASSQVHSADRMNTEAFF.

CDR3 sequence: CASSVTGAKETQYF. The DNA of the CDR3 is TGTGCCAGCAGCGTTACAGGGGCTAAAGAGACCCAGTACTTC. This rearrangement joins TRBV7-8 to TRBJ2-5, with TRBD1 matching 7 bases. Germline loops: CDR1 SGHVS, CDR2 FQNEAQ. CDR3 length equals 14 residues. V trimming: 5 bases; J trimming: 3 bases; junction bases outside the gene matches: 6.

The rearrangement uses TRBV27 and TRBJ1-5; 7 nucleotides match TRBD1. V was pared by 3 bases and J by 3 bases, with 5 bases of the junction left unmatched. Per the germline V gene, CDR1 is MNHEY and CDR2 is SMNVEV (reference sequence). This CDR3 has 15 amino acids. CDR3 in amino acids: CASSLTTGLNQPQHF. The CDR3 bases are TGTGCCAGCAGTTTGACGACAGGGCTCAATCAGCCCCAGCATTTT.

V gene TRBV5-6 combines with J gene TRBJ2-2; D may be TRBD2 (5 bases). Germline CDR1 SGHDT, CDR2 YYEEEE. Trimming removed 0 bases from V and 6 bases from J, with 18 bases in between. This CDR3 spans 17 amino acids. CDR3 sequence reads: CASSLASGRGLAGELFF. In nucleotides, the CDR3 is TGTGCCAGCAGCTTGGCTTCCGGACGGGGTCTGGCCGGGGAGCTGTTTTTT.

The V call is TRBV27, the J call TRBJ2-7, with D possibly matching TRBD1 (6 bases). The CDR3 has 16 amino acids. The germline V and J ends were trimmed by 2 bases and 3 bases, with 17 bases remaining between them. CDR1 is MNHEY, CDR2 SMNVEV, per germline (reference sequence). The CDR3 sequence is CASSLILGQGIYEQYF. The CDR3 region has the DNA TGTGCCAGCAGTTTAATCTTGGGGCAGGGGATCTACGAGCAGTACTTC.

The rearrangement uses TRBV7-9 and TRBJ2-7; 7 bases line up with TRBD1. This CDR3 has 16 residues. The ends lost 5 bases at V and 0 bases at J; junction bases unmatched: 10. Germline V gene lookup returns CDR1 SEHNR and CDR2 FQNEAQ (reference sequence). The DNA for the CDR3 is TGTGCCAGCAGCGGGGCAGGGGGTCCCTTCTCCTACGAGCAGTACTTC. Translated: CASSGAGGPFSYEQYF. Combining the CDR3 with reference TRBV7-9 and TRBJ2-7 gives the whole variable domain DTGVSQNPRHKITKRGQNVTFRCDPISEHNRLYWYRQTLGQGPEFLTYFQNEAQLEKSRLLSDRFSAERPKGSFSTLEIQRTEQGDSAMYLCASSGAGGPFSYEQYFGPGTRLTVT.

The chain carries TRBV4-2 and TRBJ2-6; D not resolved. CDR1 LGHNA and CDR2 YNFKEQ come from the germline V gene. This CDR3 has 14 residues. The V gene lost 0 bases and the J gene lost 3 bases, with 3 bases spanning the gap. This chain's CDR3 is CASSQDFGANVLTF. Here the CDR3 DNA reads TGTGCCAGCAGCCAAGATTTTGGGGCCAACGTCCTGACTTTC.

The chain's CDR3 is CASSLWGKEKLFF. The CDR3 nucleotides are TGTGCCAGCAGCTTGTGGGGGAAGGAAAAACTGTTTTTT. The chain employs TRBV5-4 and TRBJ1-4, with a tentative D call TRBD1 (5 bases). This CDR3 spans 13 amino acids. Germline CDR1 and CDR2: SGHNT and YYREEE (reference sequence). Trimming left V 1 base short and J 8 bases short, with 9 bases between.

The chain combines TRBV18 with TRBJ2-7, with a weak D call TRBD2 (5 bases). This CDR3 spans 13 amino acids. Deletions cut 2 bases from V and 7 bases from J, with 12 bases between. The germline V gene encodes CDR1 KGHSH and CDR2 LQKENI. The chain's CDR3 is CASSPLGTGEQYF. As DNA, the CDR3 is TGTGCCAGCTCACCATTGGGTACGGGAGAGCAGTACTTC.

The CDR3: CASSAGGRGGLVSIETQYF. The DNA of the CDR3 is TGTGCCAGCAGCGCTGGAGGCCGGGGGGGCTTGGTTTCGATAGAGACCCAGTACTTC. The chain has TRBV9 and TRBJ2-5, with 8 positions matching TRBD2. Germline CDR1 SGDLS, CDR2 YYNGEE. Germline trimming cut 3 bases from V and 4 bases from J; bases unmatched to any gene: 20. This CDR3 comprises 19 residues. The whole variable domain, filled in from reference TRBV9 and TRBJ2-5, reads DSGVTQTPKHLITATGQRVTLRCSPRSGDLSVYWYQQSLDQGLQFLIQYYNGEERAKGNILERFSAQQFPDLHSELNLSSLELGDSALYFCASSAGGRGGLVSIETQYFGPGTRLLVL.

The chain links TRBV6-5 to TRBJ1-5; D unresolved. V gave up 3 bases and J gave up 5 bases, with 11 bases separating them. Germline CDR1 reads MNHEY; CDR2 reads SVGAGI. The CDR3 spans 14 residues. The CDR3 here is CASSYLDGYQPQHF. Here the CDR3 DNA reads TGTGCCAGCAGTTATCTGGACGGATATCAGCCCCAGCATTTT.

CDR3 sequence: CASSLEQVGEQFF. CDR3 bases: TGTGCCAGCAGCTTAGAACAGGTGGGCGAGCAGTTCTTC. This rearrangement joins TRBV11-1 to TRBJ2-1; tentative D call: TRBD1 (5 bases). Trimming removed 1 base from V and 10 bases from J, with 11 bases in between. Germline CDR1 SGHAT, CDR2 FQDESV (reference sequence). This CDR3 is 13 amino acids long. Supplemented by reference TRBV11-1 and TRBJ2-1, the full variable domain reads EAEVAQSPRYKITEKSQAVAFWCDPISGHATLYWYRQILGQGPELLVQFQDESVVDDSQLPKDRFSAERLKGVDSTLKIQPAELGDSAMYLCASSLEQVGEQFFGPGTRLTVL.

V gene TRBV2 combines with J gene TRBJ2-5; no firm D call. Trimming stripped 6 bases from V and 4 bases from J, with 6 bases between. The length of the CDR3 is 11 residues. Germline V gene lookup returns CDR1 SNHLY and CDR2 FYNNEI. The CDR3 DNA reads as TGTGCCAGCAGGGCTTTAGAGACCCAGTACTTC. It yields the protein CASRALETQYF.

This clone was observed a handful of times. The rearrangement uses TRBV5-1 and TRBJ2-7; D not certain. This CDR3 has 15 residues. The germline gives CDR1 SGHRS, CDR2 YFSETQ. The V and J ends lost 0 bases and 1 base respectively, with 11 bases between them. The DNA of the CDR3 is TGCGCCAGCAGCTTGGCCTCAAGACCTTCCTACGAGCAGTACTTC. This gives the protein CASSLASRPSYEQYF.

In this sample, this clone turned up once. V gene TRBV5-4 combines with J gene TRBJ1-6; D is unresolved. Looked up from germline, CDR1 is SGHNT and CDR2 is YYREEE (reference sequence). The CDR3 runs 15 residues. V lost 1 base and J lost 8, with 13 bases in between. The chain's CDR3 is CASSLLGQADSPLHF. CDR3 bases: TGTGCCAGCAGCTTGTTGGGTCAGGCAGATTCACCCCTCCACTTT.

The rearrangement links TRBV5-8 to TRBJ1-3; D gene uncertain. The CDR3 covers 17 residues. The V end lost 2 bases, the J end lost 0 bases, and 15 bases lay between the germline ends. CDR1 and CDR2 from the germline V gene are SGHTS and YDEGEE. CDR3 amino acids: CASSLQTTVLSGNTIYF. The CDR3 DNA reads as TGTGCCAGCAGCTTACAGACAACCGTGCTCTCTGGAAACACCATATATTTT.

A remark on this clone: The junction departs from the called germline gene at one end, perhaps through a read error. The V gene is TRBV28, the J gene TRBJ1-5, with D hard to call. This CDR3 is 15 amino acids long. Per the germline V gene, CDR1 is MDHEN and CDR2 is SYDVKM. The CDR3 DNA reads as TGTGCCAGCAGTTTGGGGTCGGAGACCAATCAACCCCAGCATTTT. Its protein product is CASSLGSETNQPQHF.

In this sample, this clone turned up once. This chain links TRBV5-6 with TRBJ2-5; D gene unclear. Trimming cost V 2 bases and J 1 base, with 6 bases left between them. CDR1 SGHDT and CDR2 YYEEEE come from the germline V gene. This CDR3 comprises 13 residues. CDR3 in amino acids: CASSLPLQETQYF. The CDR3 nucleotides read TGTGCCAGCAGCTTACCCCTCCAAGAGACCCAGTACTTC.